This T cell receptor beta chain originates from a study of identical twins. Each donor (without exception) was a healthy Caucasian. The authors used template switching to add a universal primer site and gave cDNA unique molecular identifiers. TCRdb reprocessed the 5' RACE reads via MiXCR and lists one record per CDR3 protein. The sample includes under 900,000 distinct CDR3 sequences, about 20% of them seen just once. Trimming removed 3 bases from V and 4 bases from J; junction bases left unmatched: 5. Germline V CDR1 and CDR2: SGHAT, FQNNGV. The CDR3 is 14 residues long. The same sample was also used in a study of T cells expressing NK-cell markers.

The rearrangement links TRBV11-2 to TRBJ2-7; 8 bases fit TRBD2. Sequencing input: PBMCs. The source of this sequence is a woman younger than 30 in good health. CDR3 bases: TGTGCCAGCAGCTTGCGGGGGGCGACATACGAGCAGTACTTC. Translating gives CASSLRGATYEQYF. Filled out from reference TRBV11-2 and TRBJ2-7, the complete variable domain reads EAGVAQSPRYKIIEKRQSVAFWCNPISGHATLYWYQQILGQGPKLLIQFQNNGVVDDSQLPKDRFSAERLKGVDSTLKIQPAKLEDSAVYLCASSLRGATYEQYFGPGTRLTVT.